The 17 T cell receptor beta chains listed next were all sequenced from one sample in a study of response to subunit inactivated influenza vaccine. TCRdb ran MiXCR on the RT-PCR reads and lists one entry per CDR3 protein. The profile shows around 790,000 distinct CDR3 sequences, around 21% of them singletons. Source: PBMCs from blood, taken 5 days after vaccination. The receptors stem from a man in his fifties or sixties who received an inactivated influenza vaccine.

This clonotype was detected a few times. V is TRBV6-2 or TRBV6-3 and J is TRBJ2-7; TRBD1 matches 10 bases. This CDR3 contains 16 residues. The ends lost 5 bases at V and 2 bases at J; junction bases unmatched: 9. Looked up from germline, CDR1 is MNHEY and CDR2 is SVGEGT. CDR3 loop: CASSPSTGGPTYEQYF. CDR3 nucleotides: TGTGCCAGCAGTCCTTCGACAGGGGGCCCTACCTACGAGCAGTACTTC.

CDR3 sequence (DNA): TGCAGTGCTAGAGGGCTAGCGGGGGCCTCCTACGAGCAGTACTTC. It translates to CSARGLAGASYEQYF. The V call is TRBV20-1, the J call TRBJ2-7; 10 bases map to TRBD2. The V segment lost 1 base and the J segment 0 bases; nucleotides outside the gene matches: 3. Per the germline V gene, CDR1 is DFQATT and CDR2 is SNEGSKA (reference sequence). The CDR3 length is 15 residues.

This clonotype has more than one count but fewer than ten. This chain connects TRBV12-3 or TRBV12-4 to TRBJ2-7; D unclear. Trimming removed 3 bases from V and 6 bases from J, with 9 bases in between. CDR3 size: 12 residues. DNA for the CDR3: TGTGCCAGCAGTTTTGATTTAGGCGAGCAGTACTTC. It is translated as CASSFDLGEQYF.

V gene TRBV5-5 combines with J gene TRBJ2-3; a weak D match, TRBD1 (6 bases). The germline CDR1 and CDR2 sequences are SGHKS and YYEKEE (reference sequence). The V end lost 4 bases, the J end lost 2 bases, and 17 bases lay between the germline ends. This CDR3 has 16 residues. CDR3 protein: CASSRNPGQITDTQYF. CDR3 bases: TGTGCCAGCAGCCGCAATCCCGGACAGATCACAGATACGCAGTATTTT.

CDR3 protein: CASNNANTGELFF. CDR3 nucleotides: TGCGCCAGCAACAACGCGAACACCGGGGAGCTGTTTTTT. The V and J genes are TRBV5-1 and TRBJ2-2, with D hard to call. The germline V gene has CDR1 SGHRS and CDR2 YFSETQ. The CDR3 is made up of 13 amino acids. Trimming removed 6 bases from V and 0 bases from J, with 6 bases in between.

The rearrangement joins TRBV9 to TRBJ1-3; D remains ambiguous. The V end was cut by 0 bases, the J end by 3 bases, with 10 bases between. The CDR3 is made up of 15 amino acids. The germline gives CDR1 SGDLS, CDR2 YYNGEE. DNA for the CDR3: TGTGCCAGCAGCGTAGGGCAGAACAGTGGAAACACCATATATTTT. It yields the protein CASSVGQNSGNTIYF.

The J gene is TRBJ2-3, the V gene TRBV12-3 or TRBV12-4; 9 bases match TRBD2. The V gene end was trimmed by 6 bases and the J gene end by 6 bases; junction bases not matched to a gene: 10. CDR3 length equals 15 residues. CDR3 DNA sequence: TGTGCCAGCAGCCCGGCGGGGGGGATAGCGGATACGCAGTATTTT. Encoded protein: CASSPAGGIADTQYF.

This clonotype appeared a few times. V and J are TRBV20-1 and TRBJ2-5, with 7 nucleotides matching TRBD1. Germline V CDR1 and CDR2: DFQATT, SNEGSKA (reference sequence). This CDR3 spans 15 amino acids. The CDR3 DNA sequence: TGCAGCCCAAAGGCCGCCCCGGGACAGCAAGAGACCCAGTACTTC. Translated, it gives CSPKAAPGQQETQYF.

Remarks on this clonotype: It may be a read error: a sequence one base away is much more abundant. The chain combines TRBV27 with TRBJ2-3; D may be TRBD1 (6 bases). The CDR3 has 14 residues. CDR1 is MNHEY, CDR2 SMNVEV, per germline (reference sequence). V gave up 6 bases and J gave up 2 bases, with 12 bases separating them. CDR3 coding DNA: TGTGCCAGCAGCTTAAGGGACACCACAGATACGCAGTATTTT. Its translation: CASSLRDTTDTQYF.

The chain links TRBV5-1 to TRBJ2-7; possibly TRBD1 for D (6 bases). V lost 0 bases, J lost 5 bases, and 12 bases lay in between. Germline CDR1 reads SGHRS; CDR2 reads YFSETQ. The CDR3 extends over 14 amino acids. The CDR3 bases are TGCGCCAGCAGCTTGGTGTGGGGGCGGGACGAGCAGTACTTC. Residues: CASSLVWGRDEQYF.

Turning to this clonotype: Just one base apart from a much larger clone, this may be a read error. The DNA of the CDR3 is TGTGCCAGCACGCGGGAGGGAGAGACCCAGTACTTC. Residues: CASTREGETQYF. The rearrangement links TRBV2 to TRBJ2-5; 9 positions agree with TRBD2. Germline V gene sequence: CDR1 SNHLY, CDR2 FYNNEI. This CDR3 comprises 12 residues. Germline trimming cut 7 bases from V and 4 bases from J; bases unmatched to any gene: 1.

This chain joins TRBV7-6 and TRBJ1-1; 8 positions agree with TRBD1. This CDR3 comprises 15 residues. J gave up 6 bases and V 5 bases, and 11 bases lay outside the gene matches. Germline V lookup: CDR1 SGHVS, CDR2 FNYEAQ. CDR3 in DNA: TGTGCCAGCAGCCGTTCCCAGGGGGCGAGGGCTGAAGCTTTCTTT. It specifies CASSRSQGARAEAFF.

There are many counts of this clonotype. DNA of the CDR3: TGCAGCGTGACAGGGGGCGCGAGCTCCTACAATGAGCAGTTCTTC. Its protein product is CSVTGGASSYNEQFF. V is TRBV29-1 and J is TRBJ2-1; 10 bases align to TRBD1. The length of the CDR3 is 15 residues. V shed 6 bases and J 0 bases; nucleotides not matched to a gene: 5. Germline V gives CDR1 SQVTM, CDR2 ANQGSEA.

The genes are TRBV11-1 and TRBJ2-7; TRBD2 aligns across 8 bases. Germline trimming cut 5 bases from V and 1 base from J; bases unmatched to any gene: 19. The length of the CDR3 is 19 residues. From germline, CDR1 is SGHAT and CDR2 FQDESV (reference sequence). DNA of the CDR3: TGTGCCAGCAGCGCGACTGGCGGGGGGATCTCCTGGACGTCCTACGAGCAGTACTTC. Translating it yields CASSATGGGISWTSYEQYF. Combining the CDR3 with reference TRBV11-1 and TRBJ2-7 gives the whole variable domain EAEVAQSPRYKITEKSQAVAFWCDPISGHATLYWYRQILGQGPELLVQFQDESVVDDSQLPKDRFSAERLKGVDSTLKIQPAELGDSAMYLCASSATGGGISWTSYEQYFGPGTRLTVT.

The chain joins TRBV11-2 to TRBJ2-1, with 12 nucleotides matching TRBD2. CDR1 and CDR2 (germline): SGHAT, FQNNGV. V lost 3 bases and J lost 8; bases outside the gene matches: 5. This CDR3 has 15 residues. The CDR3 here is CASSFTSGRTDEQFF. The DNA for the CDR3 is TGTGCCAGCAGCTTCACTAGCGGGAGGACCGATGAGCAGTTCTTC.

The chain is built from TRBV11-1 and TRBJ2-1; 9 nucleotides match TRBD1. The J segment lost 3 bases and the V segment lost 5 bases, leaving 5 bases of the junction unmatched. Per the germline V gene, CDR1 is SGHAT and CDR2 is FQDESV (reference sequence). The CDR3 extends over 15 amino acids. The CDR3 sequence is CASSTSGQGYNEQFF. CDR3 DNA: TGTGCCAGCAGCACTTCGGGACAGGGCTACAATGAGCAGTTCTTC.

This clonotype was detected only once. The genes are TRBV27 and TRBJ2-2; 11 nucleotides align to TRBD2. J gave up 5 bases and V 6 bases, and 8 bases lay outside the gene matches. CDR3 length: 16 amino acids. Looked up from germline, CDR1 is MNHEY and CDR2 is SMNVEV (reference sequence). The DNA for the CDR3 is TGTGCCAGCAGGCAACTAGCGGGAGAGTCGACCGGGGAGCTGTTTTTT. Its translation: CASRQLAGESTGELFF.